The clone carrying this TCR beta chain was found a few times. What it recognizes is unknown. TCRdb itself ran the reads through MiXCR, one entry per CDR3 protein. This sample has fewer than 200,000 distinct CDR3 sequences, with 20% to 25% found just once. V was pared by 1 base and J by 9 bases, with 16 bases between. The germline V gene encodes CDR1 SGHTA and CDR2 FQGNSA. The CDR3 runs 16 residues. This specimen belongs to a study of T cell repertoires in cytomegalovirus infection. Study in general: Newly reported HLA-C-restricted and thoroughly characterized HLA-B-restricted CMV epitopes were employed. Through public TCR beta signatures, both CMV infection and matching HLA type were indicated.

Study-wide results and caveats: HLA-C-restricted CMV-specific TCR beta clonotypes were dominant in the ex vivo response.

The genes are TRBV7-2 and TRBJ1-6; D is ambiguous. The sample was CD8+ T cells from cultured PBMCs, taken from culture after CMV antigen stimulation. The TCR comes from a human donor in good health (CMV status not recorded). Some clones in this sample may be carry-over from other donors' samples. The CDR3 sequence is CASSLGLSISGSPLHF. CDR3 DNA sequence: TGTGCCAGCAGCTTAGGGCTGTCAATATCTGGTTCACCCCTCCACTTT. The whole variable domain, remainder taken from reference TRBV7-2 and TRBJ1-6, is GAGVSQSPSNKVTEKGKDVELRCDPISGHTALYWYRQSLGQGLEFLIYFQGNSAPDKSGLPSDRFSAERTGGSVSTLTIQRTQQEDSAVYLCASSLGLSISGSPLHFGNGTRLTVT.